A selection of T cell receptor beta chains follows, all from one sample in a study of blood T cells in healthy people across ages. Using its own MiXCR run on the 5' RACE reads, TCRdb lists one record per CDR3 protein. This table holds approximately 1.5 million distinct CDR3 sequences, around 40% found once. The sample consisted of blood. These TCRs come from a woman aged 18-30 years in good health. Each CDR3 is given with its conserved first and last residue. Clone sizes are given selectively: once, few, many, or a class where the clone is expanded.

v_call clone_size cdr3_aa
TRBV20-1 few CSARDSGAGTDTQYF
TRBV7-9 few CASSLVPARDDEQFF
TRBV9 NA CASATGTTYEQYF
TRBV12-3/TRBV12-4 NA CASKLAGGHTGELFF
TRBV20-1 NA CSARAPVATGGYEQYF
TRBV11-2 NA CASSSRGAGALYEQYF
TRBV7-9 NA CASSPRLAWTDTQYF
TRBV6-6 NA CASSYSTTYSGANVLTF
TRBV5-6 few CASSLERAGDFNEQFF
TRBV7-9 NA CASSLVDLVHEQYF
TRBV27 NA CASSLWGLGTEAFF
TRBV7-8 NA CASSMGQAYTF
TRBV29-1 NA CSVETGKAGMNTEAFF
TRBV12-3/TRBV12-4 few CASSLRASGNNEQFF
TRBV14 NA CASSQEVSPYEQYF
TRBV7-2 NA CASSLWGPGAFF
TRBV5-1 few CASSTSNLVEQFF
TRBV7-9 NA CWHWGRGIEKLFF
TRBV4-1 few CASSRKAVREASPLHF
TRBV29-1 few CSAGTLGEKLFF
TRBV12-5 NA CASGSRNRNEQFF
TRBV7-3 NA CASSLRGGASYNEQFF
TRBV7-9 NA CASSIRDGELFF
TRBV4-3 NA CASSQDSQDRIYDNEQFF
TRBV7-2 NA CTSSRERQSSYEQYF
TRBV29-1 NA CSGGTGVNGELFF
TRBV5-1 NA CASSLLGRGSNTEAFF
TRBV7-8 few CASSHMDTQYF
TRBV27 NA CASSSLGTSGSTDTQYF